Listed below are T cell receptor beta chains from one sample, sequenced in a study of blood T cell repertoires in COVID-19. Only in-frame clones appear in the TCRdb table, and some are missing; sequencing was by immunoSEQ multiplex PCR. The sample has around 110,000 clones; approximately 88% are singletons. The sequencing sample was made of peripheral blood. These receptors all stem from a man aged 50 or older with active or convalescent COVID-19. Each CDR3 is given with its conserved first and last residue. The D gene is left open where the match is weak. Expanded clones get a size class; other rows say once, few or many, or leave the size out.

CDR3 protein: CAISEAGLEAFF
D gene: NA
clone size: NA
J gene: TRBJ1-1
V gene: TRBV10-3

CDR3 protein: CASSPTGLSSYEQYF
D gene: NA
clone size: NA
J gene: TRBJ2-7
V gene: TRBV7-2

CDR3 protein: CAWGATTNQPQHF
D gene: NA
clone size: NA
J gene: TRBJ1-5
V gene: TRBV30

CDR3 protein: CASSYEGHNNQPQHF
D gene: NA
clone size: few
J gene: TRBJ1-5
V gene: TRBV6-5

CDR3 protein: CASRPATGRDGYTF
D gene: TRBD1
clone size: NA
J gene: TRBJ1-2
V gene: TRBV28

CDR3 protein: CASTTLASTEAFF
D gene: NA
clone size: NA
J gene: TRBJ1-1
V gene: TRBV11-2

CDR3 protein: CASSLAGEENTEAFF
D gene: NA
clone size: once
J gene: TRBJ1-1
V gene: TRBV5-1

CDR3 protein: CAISLAGGSTDTQYF
D gene: TRBD2
clone size: NA
J gene: TRBJ2-3
V gene: TRBV10-3

CDR3 protein: CAWGGTSFTDTQYF
D gene: TRBD2
clone size: NA
J gene: TRBJ2-3
V gene: TRBV30

CDR3 protein: CASSSGLAGLGQTQYF
D gene: TRBD2
clone size: NA
J gene: TRBJ2-5
V gene: TRBV9

CDR3 protein: CASSIDRDSNEQFF
D gene: TRBD1
clone size: NA
J gene: TRBJ2-1
V gene: TRBV19

CDR3 protein: CASSPQAGVRRDNEQYF
D gene: TRBD2
clone size: NA
J gene: TRBJ2-7
V gene: TRBV7-6

CDR3 protein: CASSLTSGIYGYTF
D gene: NA
clone size: NA
J gene: TRBJ1-2
V gene: TRBV7-9

CDR3 protein: CASSPRENIQYF
D gene: NA
clone size: NA
J gene: TRBJ2-4
V gene: TRBV18

CDR3 protein: CASSFIGEQYF
D gene: NA
clone size: NA
J gene: TRBJ2-7
V gene: TRBV18

CDR3 protein: CASSLDRVAEQYF
D gene: NA
clone size: NA
J gene: TRBJ2-7
V gene: TRBV5-1

CDR3 protein: CAWERREGYEQYF
D gene: TRBD2
clone size: NA
J gene: TRBJ2-7
V gene: TRBV30

CDR3 protein: CAWSRQGGNTGELFF
D gene: NA
clone size: NA
J gene: TRBJ2-2
V gene: TRBV30

CDR3 protein: CASSLATANGYTF
D gene: NA
clone size: NA
J gene: TRBJ1-2
V gene: TRBV7-2

CDR3 protein: CASSQEGKAGGMGDTQYF
D gene: TRBD1
clone size: NA
J gene: TRBJ2-3
V gene: TRBV4-3

CDR3 protein: CAIREELSDGYTF
D gene: NA
clone size: NA
J gene: TRBJ1-2
V gene: TRBV10-3

CDR3 protein: CASSLGTSGSYEQYF
D gene: TRBD2
clone size: few
J gene: TRBJ2-7
V gene: TRBV5-5

CDR3 protein: CATSVQGEGVVRETQYF
D gene: NA
clone size: NA
J gene: TRBJ2-5
V gene: TRBV24-1

CDR3 protein: CAHDRGNRVIQYF
D gene: TRBD1
clone size: NA
J gene: TRBJ2-4
V gene: TRBV30

CDR3 protein: CASRQDNYGYTF
D gene: NA
clone size: NA
J gene: TRBJ1-2
V gene: TRBV4-2

CDR3 protein: CSASGLANDNEQFF
D gene: NA
clone size: NA
J gene: TRBJ2-1
V gene: TRBV20-1

CDR3 protein: CASSQDLGAGGREQYF
D gene: TRBD2
clone size: NA
J gene: TRBJ2-7
V gene: TRBV4-3

CDR3 protein: CATSRAGAGEQYF
D gene: NA
clone size: NA
J gene: TRBJ2-7
V gene: TRBV15

CDR3 protein: CASSSTSADYEQYF
D gene: TRBD2
clone size: NA
J gene: TRBJ2-7
V gene: TRBV28

CDR3 protein: CAISQRQGGFGVTEAFF
D gene: TRBD1
clone size: NA
J gene: TRBJ1-1
V gene: TRBV10-3

CDR3 protein: CASSIGLAGAYEQFF
D gene: TRBD2
clone size: NA
J gene: TRBJ2-1
V gene: TRBV19

CDR3 protein: CASSDEVAGVVKNIQYF
D gene: TRBD2
clone size: NA
J gene: TRBJ2-4
V gene: TRBV2

CDR3 protein: CASSLEEGGSVTQYF
D gene: NA
clone size: once
J gene: TRBJ2-5
V gene: TRBV7-2

CDR3 protein: CASSTPGQPKETQYF
D gene: NA
clone size: NA
J gene: TRBJ2-5
V gene: TRBV21-1

CDR3 protein: CAWSVSVNTEAFF
D gene: NA
clone size: NA
J gene: TRBJ1-1
V gene: TRBV30

CDR3 protein: CASSPSRYEQYF
D gene: NA
clone size: NA
J gene: TRBJ2-7
V gene: TRBV7-2

CDR3 protein: CASSARRSGSTDTQYF
D gene: TRBD2
clone size: NA
J gene: TRBJ2-3
V gene: TRBV14

CDR3 protein: CSVGGTGANVLTF
D gene: NA
clone size: NA
J gene: TRBJ2-6
V gene: TRBV29-1

CDR3 protein: CASSPAGLQGDYGYTF
D gene: TRBD1
clone size: NA
J gene: TRBJ1-2
V gene: TRBV18

CDR3 protein: CASSEAPGPYGYTF
D gene: NA
clone size: few
J gene: TRBJ1-2
V gene: TRBV6-1

CDR3 protein: CASTDGTGGSRTQYF
D gene: TRBD1
clone size: NA
J gene: TRBJ2-5
V gene: TRBV28

CDR3 protein: CASSYSNRGSYEQYF
D gene: TRBD1
clone size: NA
J gene: TRBJ2-7
V gene: TRBV6-6

CDR3 protein: CASNQGQSSYEQYF
D gene: TRBD1
clone size: NA
J gene: TRBJ2-7
V gene: TRBV19

CDR3 protein: CASSQGQWYEQYF
D gene: NA
clone size: NA
J gene: TRBJ2-7
V gene: TRBV3-1/TRBV3-2

CDR3 protein: CSGMGQGAHEQYF
D gene: TRBD1
clone size: few
J gene: TRBJ2-7
V gene: TRBV29-1

CDR3 protein: CASSAGPRAELTGELFF
D gene: NA
clone size: NA
J gene: TRBJ2-2
V gene: TRBV7-9

CDR3 protein: CASSLRQGYYGYTF
D gene: NA
clone size: NA
J gene: TRBJ1-2
V gene: TRBV5-8

CDR3 protein: CAISSGTDYTEAFF
D gene: TRBD1
clone size: NA
J gene: TRBJ1-1
V gene: TRBV10-3

CDR3 protein: CASSRGGGNQPQHF
D gene: NA
clone size: NA
J gene: TRBJ1-5
V gene: TRBV18